These 26 T cell receptor beta chains were sequenced from one sample in a study of blood T cell repertoires in COVID-19. Here immunoSEQ multiplex PCR was the method, and the copy in TCRdb shows in-frame clones only, minus some. The sample contains approximately 50,000 clones, more than 80% of which appear only once. Sequenced sample: peripheral blood. Receptors originate from a man aged 55 to 70 with acute or convalescent COVID-19.

V gene TRBV25-1 combines with J gene TRBJ2-1; perhaps TRBD1 as D (5 bases). CDR3 length: 14 residues. V gave up 6 bases and J gave up 5 bases, with 14 bases separating them. CDR1 and CDR2 from the germline V gene are MGHDK and SYGVNS. In nucleotides, the CDR3 is TGTGCCAGCAGCCCCAGGGAACCTCACAATGAGCAGTTCTTC. The encoded protein is CASSPREPHNEQFF.

This sequence joins TRBV28 and TRBJ2-2; D is perhaps TRBD2 (5 bases). V was trimmed by 7 bases and J by 6 bases, leaving 12 bases between them. The CDR3 runs to 13 residues. The germline CDR1 and CDR2 sequences are MDHEN and SYDVKM. CDR3 in DNA: TGTGCCAGCACCCTGAGGGTGGCCGGGGAGCTGTTTTTT. Encoded protein: CASTLRVAGELFF.

The chain uses TRBV27 and TRBJ2-1, with 7 bases lining up with TRBD2. This CDR3 contains 14 residues. Germline assignment: CDR1 MNHEY and CDR2 SMNVEV (reference sequence). V shed 7 bases and J 7 bases; nucleotides not matched to a gene: 10. The CDR3 region has the DNA TGTGCCAGCACCCACGGGACTAAGCGTAATGAGCAGTTCTTC. This codes for CASTHGTKRNEQFF.

This clone is a singleton in its sample. The chain has TRBV5-6 and TRBJ2-5; 8 positions agree with TRBD2. V dropped 2 bases and J dropped 6; count of bases not matched to a gene: 6. Per the germline V gene, CDR1 is SGHDT and CDR2 is YYEEEE. The CDR3 consists of 14 residues. The CDR3: CASSLGTRVQTQYF. The CDR3 DNA follows: TGTGCCAGCAGCTTAGGGACTAGGGTACAGACCCAGTACTTC.

The chain uses TRBV12-1 and TRBJ1-5. TRBV12-1 is shown as a pseudogene. The CDR3 contains 20 residues. The CDR3 nucleotides are TGTGCCAGCAGCCCCCCCCCAGCGTCTACCCATATAGATAGCAATCAGCCCCAGCATTTT. This codes for CASSPPPASTHIDSNQPQHF.

V gene TRBV28 combines with J gene TRBJ1-1; TRBD1 might be the D (5 bases). V was trimmed by 4 bases and J by 7 bases, leaving 16 bases between them. Germline values: CDR1 MDHEN, CDR2 SYDVKM. This CDR3 spans 14 amino acids. The CDR3 spells CASSWALTGGEAFF. For the CDR3, the DNA is TGTGCCAGCAGTTGGGCTTTAACGGGGGGTGAAGCTTTCTTT.

The V gene is TRBV5-4, the J gene TRBJ1-2; 10 nucleotides line up with TRBD1. The CDR3 runs to 16 residues. Germline CDR1 reads SGHNT; CDR2 reads YYREEE (reference sequence). Trimming cost V 4 bases and J 4 bases; bases outside gene matches: 10. The CDR3 loop reads CASSTPDRGLAYGYTF. DNA for the CDR3: TGTGCCAGCAGCACCCCCGACAGGGGGCTCGCCTATGGCTACACCTTC.

This chain uses TRBV5-8 with TRBJ1-2; no reliable D call. Germline V lookup: CDR1 SGHTS, CDR2 YDEGEE. This CDR3 is 12 amino acids long. The germline V and J ends were trimmed by 5 bases and 4 bases, with 9 bases remaining between them. CDR3 sequence: CASRGSTYGYTF. CDR3 nucleotide sequence: TGTGCCAGCAGGGGTAGCACCTATGGCTACACCTTC.

V and J are TRBV7-3 and TRBJ1-1; 9 bases agree with TRBD1. The CDR3 extends over 15 amino acids. V gave up 3 bases and J gave up 4 bases; unmatched junction bases: 6. Germline V gene sequence: CDR1 SGHTA, CDR2 FQGTGA. The CDR3 region is CASSLGQGEGTEAFF. The CDR3 nucleotides read TGTGCCAGCAGCTTGGGACAGGGTGAGGGCACTGAAGCTTTCTTT.

This clone was seen a single time. CDR3 bases: TGTGCCAGCAGCTCCCCCAACGAAGCGAGTAATGAGCAGTTCTTC. Translated, it gives CASSSPNEASNEQFF. This sequence joins TRBV7-9 and TRBJ2-1; D unclear. Germline V gene data show CDR1 as SEHNR and CDR2 as FQNEAQ (reference sequence). The germline V and J ends were trimmed by 4 bases and 7 bases, with 17 bases remaining between them. The CDR3 loop spans 15 amino acids.

This clone was seen only once. CDR3 loop: CASSLLQVVVYEQYF. CDR3 bases: TGTGCCAGCAGTTTATTGCAGGTTGTAGTATACGAGCAGTACTTC. V usage is TRBV28 and J usage is TRBJ2-7, with D unclear. The length of the CDR3 is 15 residues. Trimming pared 1 base from V and 4 bases from J, leaving 14 bases between. CDR1 is MDHEN, CDR2 SYDVKM, per germline.

This chain uses TRBV7-9 with TRBJ2-1, with unresolved D. The CDR3 spans 14 residues. Germline V gene sequence: CDR1 SEHNR, CDR2 FQNEAQ (reference sequence). Trimming stripped 5 bases from V and 7 bases from J, with 15 bases between. In DNA form, the CDR3 reads TGTGCCAGCAGCCCCCGGGTCCGATGGAATGAGCAGTTCTTC. It translates to CASSPRVRWNEQFF.

This chain uses TRBV7-9 with TRBJ1-1; 7 bases match TRBD1. Per germline, CDR1 SEHNR and CDR2 FQNEAQ (reference sequence). Unmatched junction bases numbered 3, after V lost 4 bases and J lost 1 base. This CDR3 is built from 14 residues. DNA of the CDR3: TGTGCCAGCAGCTGGAGGACAGGGAACACTGAAGCTTTCTTT. Its translation: CASSWRTGNTEAFF.

The chain employs TRBV29-1 and TRBJ1-2, with TRBD1 matching over 10 bases. The CDR3 totals 16 residues. CDR1 SQVTM and CDR2 ANQGSEA come from the germline V gene. V was clipped by 5 bases and J by 5 bases; unmatched bases: 14. This CDR3 reads CSVPPTGTGALYGYTF. CDR3 DNA: TGCAGCGTTCCACCAACTGGGACAGGGGCCCTATATGGCTACACCTTC.

The chain links TRBV28 to TRBJ1-4; TRBD1 matches at 8 bases. V shed 10 bases, J shed 5 bases, and the junction held 9 bases outside the gene matches. Germline V gene data show CDR1 as MDHEN and CDR2 as SYDVKM. The CDR3 extends over 14 amino acids. The CDR3 DNA sequence: TGTGCCATCCACCAGGGGGCGTCGAATGAAAAACTGTTTTTT. It encodes CAIHQGASNEKLFF.

By share, this clone counts as medium-sized (0.01 to 0.1%). This chain connects TRBV5-4 to TRBJ2-3; TRBD1 might be the D (6 bases). The V gene's germline CDR1 is SGHNT and CDR2 YYREEE (reference sequence). The CDR3 has 15 residues. Trimming shortened V by 4 bases and J by 2 bases, and 14 bases separated the two germline ends. The CDR3 spells CASSADSRYTDTQYF. The CDR3 DNA follows: TGTGCCAGCAGCGCGGACAGTAGATACACAGATACGCAGTATTTT.

The chain carries TRBV24-1 and TRBJ2-3; TRBD2 agrees at 10 bases. V lost 5 bases and J lost 10; bases outside the gene matches: 8. The CDR3 extends over 14 amino acids. Germline values: CDR1 KGHDR, CDR2 SFDVKD. CDR3 nucleotide sequence: TGTGCCACCAGTGCAACTAGCGGGACCTCGGCGCAGTATTTT. Protein: CATSATSGTSAQYF.

The rearrangement joins TRBV13 to TRBJ2-2; 9 bases are shared with TRBD2. Germline CDR1 and CDR2: PRHDT and FYEKMQ (reference sequence). V was clipped by 0 bases and J by 7 bases; unmatched bases: 18. The CDR3 runs 20 residues. The CDR3, as DNA: TGTGCCAGCAGCTTAGGCGATGTCACCGGAGCTAGCGGGATTGTCGGGGAGCTGTTTTTT. This sequence encodes CASSLGDVTGASGIVGELFF.

The rearrangement joins TRBV11-2 to TRBJ2-1; a possible D gene is TRBD1 (5 bases). The CDR3 has 13 residues. In germline, CDR1 is SGHAT, CDR2 FQNNGV. Between the trimmed V and J ends, which lost 5 bases and 5 bases, there was a span of 10 bases. CDR3 residues: CASSIRQNNEQFF. The CDR3 nucleotides are TGTGCCAGCAGCATCCGACAGAACAATGAGCAGTTCTTC.

J is TRBJ2-2 and V is TRBV9, with 8 nucleotides matching TRBD2. The germline gives CDR1 SGDLS, CDR2 YYNGEE. With 0 bases clipped from V and 7 bases from J, the junction kept 11 bases outside the gene matches. The CDR3 is 17 residues long. The CDR3 loop reads CASSVALAGTPGGELFF. The CDR3 nucleotides read TGTGCCAGCAGCGTAGCGTTAGCGGGGACACCGGGCGGGGAGCTGTTTTTT.

The chain joins TRBV7-9 to TRBJ2-2; the match to TRBD2 covers 14 bases. Germline loops: CDR1 SEHNR, CDR2 FQNEAQ (reference sequence). CDR3 length equals 18 residues. With 5 bases clipped from V and 6 bases from J, the junction kept 11 bases outside the gene matches. The CDR3 sequence: CASSRGTSGSRGAGELFF. For the CDR3, the DNA is TGTGCCAGCAGCCGTGGGACTAGCGGGAGTAGGGGCGCCGGGGAGCTGTTTTTT.

The chain couples TRBV30 to TRBJ2-2, with 9 bases identical to TRBD1. CDR1 and CDR2 from the germline V gene are GTSNPN and SVGIG (reference sequence). Trimming cost V 3 bases and J 4 bases; bases outside gene matches: 9. This CDR3 has 16 residues. The CDR3 spells CAWSAAGTGSTGELFF. The CDR3 nucleotides are TGTGCCTGGAGCGCGGCGGGGACAGGGAGCACCGGGGAGCTGTTTTTT.

The V call is TRBV29-1, the J call TRBJ1-3, with 7 bases fitting TRBD1. V dropped 0 bases and J dropped 0; count of bases not matched to a gene: 5. Per the germline V gene, CDR1 is SQVTM and CDR2 is ANQGSEA. The CDR3 covers 16 residues. CDR3 protein: CSVEDAYRGSGNTIYF. DNA for the CDR3: TGCAGCGTTGAAGATGCGTACAGGGGCTCTGGAAACACCATATATTTT.

The chain joins TRBV28 to TRBJ2-3; D possibly corresponds to TRBD2 (5 bases). Trimming removed 7 bases from V and 6 bases from J, with 14 bases in between. Looked up from germline, CDR1 is MDHEN and CDR2 is SYDVKM. The CDR3 runs to 13 residues. The CDR3 loop reads CASTLRAEDTQYF. CDR3 coding DNA: TGTGCCAGCACCCTGAGGGCCGAGGATACGCAGTATTTT.

The V and J genes are TRBV5-6 and TRBJ1-1; no reliable D call. The CDR3 runs 15 residues. Looked up from germline, CDR1 is SGHDT and CDR2 is YYEEEE. V was cut by 0 bases and J by 6 bases, with 15 bases left in between. The CDR3, as DNA: TGTGCCAGCAGCTTGGGAGGCAGACCCGATGCTGAAGCTTTCTTT. Protein: CASSLGGRPDAEAFF.

This clone occurred once. The rearrangement joins TRBV28 to TRBJ1-4; unclear D gene. In germline, CDR1 is MDHEN, CDR2 SYDVKM. The CDR3 length is 15 residues. The V end lost 3 bases, the J end lost 5 bases, and 13 bases lay between the germline ends. The DNA for the CDR3 is TGTGCCAGCAGTTTGCGGGCCAGCTTAAATGAAAAACTGTTTTTT. Translated, it gives CASSLRASLNEKLFF.